The subject of this entry is one T cell receptor beta chain. The target of this receptor is not known. Per-base quality was not reported, and no clone a single base away is much larger than it. The data derive from a study of CD8+CD57+ T cells in acquired aplastic anemia listed by TCRdb under 2018. In the study overall: A mean of around 3.2 ug of DNA, ranging from roughly 0.2 to 27.4 ug, was extracted from sorted CD4+ and CD8+ cells. CD8+CD57+ expansion was defined as frequency above the mean frequency observed in healthy subjects.

The patients picked for sequencing were ones in whom flow cytometry had shown an expansion of CD8+CD57+ cells. All patients had severe acquired aplastic anemia diagnosed by International Study of Aplastic Anemia and Agranulocytosis and Camitta criteria. No patient had received any therapy when blood was sampled. In the study, sorted CD4+ and CD8+ blood T cells from patients with severe aplastic anemia and from healthy subjects underwent deep sequencing of TCR repertoires. In the USA, patient enrollment took place under clinicaltrials.gov protocols 00001620, 01623167, 00001397, 00071045, 00081523 and 00961064. Ficoll-Paque density gradient centrifugation was used to isolate peripheral blood mononuclear cells. Before DNA extraction, CD4+ and CD8+ T cells were sorted by FACS or by magnetic beads. TCR beta VDJ combination and CDR3 sequence profiling used genomic DNA as the template. TCR repertoire sequencing was run on an Illumina HiSeq 2000. Regarding the original processing steps: TRBV/TRBJ rearrangement plots, CDR3 size and DJ length profiles, and Simpson's diversity index were used to assess repertoires. The most abundant DNA sequence in the deep sequencing data was defined as the immunodominant clone. CDR3 amino acid sequences were checked for sharing between subjects and were compared against published repertoires and the VDJdb database. TCRdb applied fastp at Q25 and MiXCR to the public reads, then kept only in-frame beta chains. Here each entry gathers all rows of one CDR3 protein and keeps the most common genes and DNA. TCRdb, not the authors, supplied the V and J calls. This sample is represented by about 200,000 distinct CDR3 sequences; less than 75% of them were singletons. Clones ranked in the top ten supply around 58% of the sample.

Study-wide findings and limitations: Around 27 CD8+ CDR3 sequences were shared between patients and controls but appeared highly expressed in patients and within their immunodominant clones. CD8+ Simpson's diversity did not differ significantly between patients and healthy controls (P=0.060).

Trimming leaves V shorter by 4 bases and J shorter by 0 bases, with the junction holding 7 bases beyond the gene matches. The germline V gene sets CDR1 to SGHRS and CDR2 to YFSETQ. The CDR3 numbers 16 residues from cysteine through phenylalanine. The read is trimmed to its CDR3 DNA, 48 bases read in frame from base 1. The sample consisted of sorted CD4+, CD8+, or CD8+CD57+ T cells (not recorded which) from PBMCs. This clonotype originated in a human donor with aplastic anemia. Recombination linked TRBV5-1 to TRBJ1-1; TRBD1 fits 9 bases in the junction. The nucleotide sequence reads TGCGCCAGCAGCATCGGGACAGGGCATATGAACACTGAAGCTTTCTTT. Its translation is CASSIGTGHMNTEAFF.